The TCR beta chain described here comes from a study of blood T cell repertoires in COVID-19. This table comes from immunoSEQ multiplex PCR, and its TCRdb copy is limited to in-frame clones, with some not included. Found here are tens of thousands of clones, roughly nine tenths of them singletons; the top ten hold roughly 1.5%. The CDR3 extends over 16 amino acids. V lost 2 bases and J 5 bases, leaving 17 bases between the germline ends. Germline V gives CDR1 KGHDR, CDR2 SFDVKD. The receptor was isolated from a man in his fifties with acute or convalescent COVID-19. Sample: peripheral blood. This chain connects TRBV24-1 to TRBJ1-1; D perhaps matches TRBD1 (5 bases). The CDR3 is CATSDSNGSPGTEAFF. CDR3 DNA: TGTGCCACCAGTGATTCGAACGGGTCACCAGGGACTGAAGCTTTCTTT.